The 19 T cell receptor beta chains below were found in one sample sequenced in a study of T cells in tumors after PD-1 blockade. The method was immunoSEQ multiplex PCR; TCRdb's version includes in-frame clones alone and lacks a portion of them. The sample has several thousand clones, less than 80% seen once. Here the sequenced sample was tumor tissue, taken after anti-PD-1 treatment. These receptors originate from a human donor with basal cell carcinoma.

This sequence joins TRBV29-1 and TRBJ2-3, with TRBD2 matching over 12 bases. This CDR3 has 16 residues. Germline V lookup: CDR1 SQVTM, CDR2 ANQGSEA. V lost 7 bases, J lost 7 bases, and 15 bases stayed unmatched. As DNA, the CDR3 is TGCAGCGCCCAGTATACTAGCGGGGGGATTGTAAATACGCAGTATTTT. Translating it yields CSAQYTSGGIVNTQYF.

The CDR3 sequence is CASSQKGLANTGELFF. CDR3 DNA sequence: TGCGCCAGCAGCCAGAAGGGGCTGGCCAACACCGGGGAGCTGTTTTTT. This chain uses TRBV4-1 with TRBJ2-2; D might be TRBD1 (5 bases). V dropped 3 bases and J dropped 2 bases, with 13 bases sitting between them. CDR1 and CDR2 from the germline V gene are MGHRA and YSYEKL. The CDR3 has 16 residues.

V gene TRBV19 combines with J gene TRBJ2-1; no clear D. The CDR3 runs to 13 residues. V lost 0 bases, J lost 7 bases, and 7 bases lay in between. Germline CDR1 and CDR2: LNHDA and SQIVND (reference sequence). The CDR3 DNA sequence: TGTGCCAGTAGTATAGATTGGCGGAATGAGCAGTTCTTC. Residues: CASSIDWRNEQFF.

The chain combines TRBV14 with TRBJ2-4, with 11 positions matching TRBD1. Germline CDR1 SGHDN, CDR2 FVKESK. V lost 3 bases and J lost 3; bases outside the gene matches: 7. The CDR3 runs to 17 residues. This CDR3 reads CASSHEDRGLFKNIQYF. The CDR3 nucleotides read TGTGCCAGCAGCCACGAGGACAGGGGGCTCTTCAAAAACATTCAGTACTTC. Together with reference TRBV14 and TRBJ2-4, the CDR3 gives the full variable domain: EAGVTQFPSHSVIEKGQTVTLRCDPISGHDNLYWYRRVMGKEIKFLLHFVKESKQDESGMPNNRFLAERTGGTYSTLKVQPAELEDSGVYFCASSHEDRGLFKNIQYFGAGTRLSVL.

This sequence joins TRBV12-5 and TRBJ2-1, with 9 bases matching TRBD1. The V gene end was trimmed by 6 bases and the J gene end by 10 bases; junction bases not matched to a gene: 13. The CDR3 length is 15 residues. Germline assignment: CDR1 LGHNT and CDR2 FRNRAP. CDR3 protein: CASGLGQGGGEEQFF. The CDR3 coding sequence is TGTGCTAGTGGCCTGGGACAGGGAGGGGGGGAAGAGCAGTTCTTC.

This chain joins TRBV11-3 and TRBJ2-3; the D is unclear. With 3 bases removed from V and 0 bases from J, the gap between germline ends came to 4 bases. There are 13 residues in the CDR3. Germline V gene data show CDR1 as SGHNT and CDR2 as YENEEA. CDR3: CASSLDSTDTQYF. The CDR3 DNA sequence: TGTGCCAGCAGCTTGGACAGCACAGATACGCAGTATTTT.

The rearrangement joins TRBV19 to TRBJ2-3; maybe TRBD1 (5 bases). Trimming shortened V by 4 bases and J by 3 bases, and 14 bases separated the two germline ends. The CDR3 is 15 residues long. Germline lookup yields CDR1 LNHDA and CDR2 SQIVND (reference sequence). The CDR3 DNA is TGTGCCAGTAGTACCGGACATGTACAAACAGATACGCAGTATTTT. As protein: CASSTGHVQTDTQYF.

The chain carries TRBV6-1 and TRBJ2-1, with 7 bases aligning to TRBD1. CDR1 MNHNS and CDR2 SASEGT come from the germline V gene. CDR3 length: 14 residues. V shed 5 bases and J 1 base; nucleotides not matched to a gene: 2. In DNA form, the CDR3 reads TGTGCCAGCAGTACGGGACAGTCCTACAATGAGCAGTTCTTC. Amino acids: CASSTGQSYNEQFF.

This chain joins TRBV5-6 and TRBJ1-1, with 8 bases that match TRBD1. Germline V gene sequence: CDR1 SGHDT, CDR2 YYEEEE. The CDR3 is 16 amino acids. The V segment lost 5 bases and the J segment 3 bases; nucleotides outside the gene matches: 12. The CDR3: CASRPMGAGGYTEAFF. In DNA form, the CDR3 reads TGTGCCAGCAGACCAATGGGGGCAGGGGGCTACACTGAAGCTTTCTTT.

This clone was seen only a few times. The rearrangement joins TRBV3-1 (or the pseudogene TRBV3-2) to TRBJ1-1, with D possibly matching TRBD1 (6 bases). This CDR3 region has 13 residues. Trimming took off 5 bases at V and 4 bases at J, with 11 bases between the two ends. Germline CDR1 reads LGHDT; CDR2 reads YNNKEL (reference sequence). Here the CDR3 DNA reads TGTGCCAGCAGCAGGGGACAACTCACTGAAGCTTTCTTT. Protein sequence: CASSRGQLTEAFF.

V and J are TRBV2 and TRBJ1-1; D gene uncertain. Germline loops: CDR1 SNHLY, CDR2 FYNNEI. The CDR3 length is 13 residues. Trimming left V 2 bases short and J 1 base short, with 5 bases between. The CDR3 nucleotides are TGTGCCAGCAGTGAACGGGGGAACACTGAAGCTTTCTTT. It codes for CASSERGNTEAFF.

This rearrangement joins TRBV30 to TRBJ1-6; a weak D match, TRBD1 (5 bases). The CDR3 runs to 15 residues. Germline CDR1 is GTSNPN and CDR2 is SVGIG (reference sequence). The germline V and J ends were trimmed by 5 bases and 4 bases, with 15 bases remaining between them. The CDR3 loop is CAWAFGTEYNSPLHF. CDR3 nucleotide sequence: TGTGCCTGGGCATTCGGGACCGAGTATAATTCACCCCTCCACTTT.

This clone has a handful of counts. The rearrangement joins TRBV30 to TRBJ1-2; 9 bases fit TRBD1. Germline V gene data show CDR1 as GTSNPN and CDR2 as SVGIG (reference sequence). This CDR3 is 13 amino acids long. After removal of 3 bases from V and 4 bases from J, the junction contained 3 bases not matched to a gene. This CDR3 reads CAWRGQGLYGYTF. DNA for the CDR3: TGTGCCTGGAGGGGACAGGGACTCTATGGCTACACCTTC. Combining the CDR3 with reference TRBV30 and TRBJ1-2 gives the whole variable domain SQTIHQWPATLVQPVGSPLSLECTVEGTSNPNLYWYRQAAGRGLQLLFYSVGIGQISSEVPQNLSASRPQDRQFILSSKKLLLSDSGFYLCAWRGQGLYGYTFGSGTRLTVV.

This chain joins TRBV5-1 and TRBJ2-7; D is possibly TRBD1 (5 bases). Trimming removed 0 bases from V and 3 bases from J, with 7 bases in between. The germline V gene has CDR1 SGHRS and CDR2 YFSETQ. The CDR3 has 13 residues. For the CDR3, the DNA is TGCGCCAGCAGCTTGGGGACATACTACGAGCAGTACTTC. Translating it yields CASSLGTYYEQYF.

The chain is built from TRBV4-1 and TRBJ1-4; D is perhaps TRBD1 (6 bases). The V gene lost 1 base and the J gene lost 4 bases, with 13 bases spanning the gap. The germline V gene has CDR1 MGHRA and CDR2 YSYEKL. The CDR3 consists of 16 residues. The CDR3 bases are TGCGCCAGCAGCCAAGCTACAGGGTCAGTTAATGAAAAACTGTTTTTT. It is translated as CASSQATGSVNEKLFF.

The table lists this clone with a count of one. The V gene is TRBV4-2, the J gene TRBJ1-6; D is unresolved. Germline CDR1 LGHNA, CDR2 YNFKEQ. The length of the CDR3 is 15 residues. Trimming took off 0 bases at V and 2 bases at J, with 5 bases between the two ends. For the CDR3, the DNA is TGTGCCAGCAGCCAAGAGGTAGCCTATAATTCACCCCTCCACTTT. This sequence encodes CASSQEVAYNSPLHF.

The J gene is TRBJ1-2, the V gene TRBV12-3 or TRBV12-4; D might be TRBD1 (5 bases). The CDR3 runs 13 residues. The ends were cut back, 5 bases at V and 6 bases at J, with 13 bases in the middle. The CDR3 nucleotides are TGTGCCAGCAGTAAAATCGGGGGGGATGGCTACACCTTC. Amino acid sequence: CASSKIGGDGYTF.

This chain uses TRBV19 with TRBJ2-2, with 10 bases fitting TRBD1. This CDR3 region has 14 residues. The germline V gene has CDR1 LNHDA and CDR2 SQIVND (reference sequence). With 7 bases clipped from V and 4 bases from J, the junction kept 3 bases outside the gene matches. CDR3 residues: CASIRTGGTGELFF. The CDR3 bases are TGTGCCAGTATCAGGACAGGGGGCACCGGGGAGCTGTTTTTT.

This rearrangement joins TRBV12-3 or TRBV12-4 to TRBJ1-1; perhaps TRBD1 as D (5 bases). The CDR3 is made up of 13 amino acids. V was clipped by 6 bases and J by 6 bases, with 14 bases between them. The CDR3 is CASRHTRGPEAFF. As DNA, the CDR3 is TGTGCCAGCAGACACACTAGGGGACCTGAAGCTTTCTTT.